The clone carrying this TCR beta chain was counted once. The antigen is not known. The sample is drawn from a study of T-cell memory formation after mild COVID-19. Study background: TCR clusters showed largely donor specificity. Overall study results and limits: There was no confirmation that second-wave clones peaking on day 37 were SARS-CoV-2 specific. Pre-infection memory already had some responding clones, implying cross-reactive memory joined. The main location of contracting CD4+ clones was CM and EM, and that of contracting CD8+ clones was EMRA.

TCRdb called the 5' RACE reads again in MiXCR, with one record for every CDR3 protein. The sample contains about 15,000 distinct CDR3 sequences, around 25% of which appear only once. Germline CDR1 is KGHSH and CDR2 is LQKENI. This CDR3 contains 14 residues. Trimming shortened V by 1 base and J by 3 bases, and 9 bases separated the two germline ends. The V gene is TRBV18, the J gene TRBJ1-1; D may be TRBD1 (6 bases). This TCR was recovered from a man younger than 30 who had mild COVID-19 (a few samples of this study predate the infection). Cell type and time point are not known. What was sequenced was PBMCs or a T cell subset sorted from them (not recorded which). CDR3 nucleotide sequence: TGTGCCAGCTCACCACGAAACAGGGACACTGAAGCTTTCTTT. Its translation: CASSPRNRDTEAFF.